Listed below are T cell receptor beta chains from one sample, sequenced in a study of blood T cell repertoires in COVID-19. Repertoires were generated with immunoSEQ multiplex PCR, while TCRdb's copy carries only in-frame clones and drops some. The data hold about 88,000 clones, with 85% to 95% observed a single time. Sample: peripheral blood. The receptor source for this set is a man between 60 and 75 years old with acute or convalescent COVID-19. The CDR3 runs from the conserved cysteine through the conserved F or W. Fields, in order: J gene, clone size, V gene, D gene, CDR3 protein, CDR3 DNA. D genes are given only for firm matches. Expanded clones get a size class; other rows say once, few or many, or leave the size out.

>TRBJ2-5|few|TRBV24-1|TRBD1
CATSAEGQGLETQYF
TGTGCCACCAGTGCCGAAGGACAGGGTCTAGAGACCCAGTACTTC
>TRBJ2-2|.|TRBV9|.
CASSPRGRGSVNTGELFF
TGTGCCAGCAGCCCCAGGGGTCGGGGATCCGTAAACACCGGGGAGCTGTTTTTT
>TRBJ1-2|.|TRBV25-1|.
CASSEFGEDGYTF
TGTGCCAGCAGTGAATTTGGGGAGGATGGCTACACCTTC
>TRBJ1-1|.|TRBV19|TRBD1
CASLRTGRSTEAFF
TGTGCCAGTCTTAGGACAGGGCGAAGCACTGAAGCTTTCTTT
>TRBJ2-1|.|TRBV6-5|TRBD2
CASSPQRGSIEQFF
TGTGCCAGCTCCCCCCAGCGGGGGTCAATTGAGCAGTTCTTC
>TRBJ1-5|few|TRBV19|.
CASSIRDTDQPQHF
TGTGCCAGTAGTATCCGGGACACCGATCAGCCCCAGCATTTT
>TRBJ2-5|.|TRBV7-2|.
CASSLSREAQETQYF
TGTGCCAGCAGCTTAAGCAGGGAGGCCCAAGAGACCCAGTACTTC
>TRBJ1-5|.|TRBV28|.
CASSFRGAGNQPQHF
TGTGCCAGCAGTTTCAGGGGCGCCGGCAATCAGCCCCAGCATTTT
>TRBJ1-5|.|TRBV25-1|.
CASSAFGGQPQHF
TGTGCCAGCAGTGCGTTTGGCGGTCAGCCCCAGCATTTT
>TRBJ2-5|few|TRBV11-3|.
CASSLDGGQETQYF
TGTGCCAGCAGCTTAGACGGAGGCCAAGAGACCCAGTACTTC
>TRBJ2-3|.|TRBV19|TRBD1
CASSVGTGGSDTQYF
TGTGCCAGTAGTGTGGGGACAGGGGGAAGTGATACGCAGTATTTT
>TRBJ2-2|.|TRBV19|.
CASSIFGAGTGELFF
TGTGCCAGTAGTATCTTTGGGGCTGGCACCGGGGAGCTGTTTTTT
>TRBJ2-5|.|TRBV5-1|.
CASSEQGFEETQYF
TGCGCCAGCAGCGAACAGGGATTCGAGGAGACCCAGTACTTC
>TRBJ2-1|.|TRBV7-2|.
CASSRGAPPNEQFF
TGTGCCAGCAGCAGAGGCGCACCGCCTAATGAGCAGTTCTTC
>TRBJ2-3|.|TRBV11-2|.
CASSLTVQGGADTQYF
TGTGCCAGCAGCTTAACGGTGCAGGGTGGGGCAGATACGCAGTATTTT
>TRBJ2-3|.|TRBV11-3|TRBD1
CASSNRDRSADTQYF
TGTGCCAGCAGCAACCGGGACAGATCTGCGGATACGCAGTATTTT
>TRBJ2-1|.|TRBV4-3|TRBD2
CASSPDISREAKQFF
TGCGCCAGCAGCCCTGACATTTCGCGGGAGGCGAAGCAGTTCTTC
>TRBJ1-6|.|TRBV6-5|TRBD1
CASRKDRFKNSPLHF
TGTGCCAGCAGAAAGGACAGGTTTAAAAATTCACCCCTCCACTTT
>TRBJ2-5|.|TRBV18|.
CASSPDRVVEETQYF
TGTGCCAGCTCACCCGACCGGGTAGTGGAAGAGACCCAGTACTTC
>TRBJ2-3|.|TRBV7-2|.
CASTRTGTDTQYF
TGTGCCAGCACCAGGACAGGCACAGATACGCAGTATTTT
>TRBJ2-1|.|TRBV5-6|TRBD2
CASKEGGPAGNEQFF
TGTGCCAGCAAGGAGGGAGGGCCGGCCGGCAATGAGCAGTTCTTC
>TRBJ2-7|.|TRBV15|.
CATSRGGSSYEQYF
TGTGCCACCAGCAGAGGAGGTAGTAGCTACGAGCAGTACTTC
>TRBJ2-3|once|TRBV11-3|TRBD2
CASSLDRISGRRDTQYF
TGTGCCAGCAGCTTAGATCGAATTAGCGGGAGGAGGGATACGCAGTATTTT
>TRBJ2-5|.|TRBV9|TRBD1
CASSGGTGGVETQYF
TGTGCCAGCAGCGGAGGGACAGGGGGCGTAGAGACCCAGTACTTC
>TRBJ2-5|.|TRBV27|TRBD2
CASSSPGGGAGEQYF
TGTGCCAGCAGTTCTCCGGGGGGAGGGGCGGGAGAGCAGTACTTC
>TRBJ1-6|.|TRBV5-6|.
CATTERGINSPLHF
TGTGCCACCACAGAACGGGGGATCAATTCACCCCTCCACTTT
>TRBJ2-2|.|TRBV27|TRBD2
CASSSPGLAGVHGELFF
TGTGCCAGCAGTTCACCGGGACTAGCGGGAGTTCACGGGGAGCTGTTTTTT
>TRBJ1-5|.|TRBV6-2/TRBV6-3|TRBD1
CASSRTGVRTQHF
TGTGCCAGCAGTCGGACAGGTGTCCGGACCCAGCATTTT
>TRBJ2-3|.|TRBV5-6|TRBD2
CASTLAPSGRADGTDTQYF
TGTGCCAGCACCCTGGCCCCTAGCGGGAGGGCCGATGGCACAGATACGCAGTATTTT
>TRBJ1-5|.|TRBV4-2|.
CASSQDPMVGGQPQHF
TGTGCCAGCAGCCAAGATCCAATGGTTGGGGGGCAGCCCCAGCATTTT
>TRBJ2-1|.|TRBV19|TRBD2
CASSIAGLGYEQFF
TGTGCCAGTAGTATAGCGGGACTAGGGTATGAGCAGTTCTTC
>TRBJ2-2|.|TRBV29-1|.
CSVNRNTGELFF
TGCAGCGTTAACAGGAACACCGGGGAGCTGTTTTTT
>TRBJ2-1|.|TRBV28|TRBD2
CASSSSGRSNNEQFF
TGTGCCAGCAGCTCTAGCGGGAGGTCAAACAATGAGCAGTTCTTC
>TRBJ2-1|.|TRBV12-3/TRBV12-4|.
CASSLAREQFF
TGTGCCAGCAGTTTAGCGCGGGAACAGTTCTTC
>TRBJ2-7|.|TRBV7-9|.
CASSPEGVEQYF
TGTGCCAGCAGCCCAGAGGGAGTCGAGCAGTACTTC
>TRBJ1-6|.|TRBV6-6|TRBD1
CASSPSRTGGNSPLHF
TGTGCCAGCAGTCCCTCCCGGACAGGGGGTAATTCACCCCTCCACTTT
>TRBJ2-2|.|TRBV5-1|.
CASSLLVPGTGELFF
TGCGCCAGCAGCCTGTTGGTCCCGGGGACCGGGGAGCTGTTTTTT
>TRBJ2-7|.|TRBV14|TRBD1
CASSQVWDRSYEQYF
TGTGCCAGCAGCCAAGTGTGGGACAGGTCCTACGAGCAGTACTTC
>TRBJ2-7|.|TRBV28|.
CASSLGRTGLYEQYF
TGTGCCAGCAGTTTAGGCCGGACTGGCCTCTACGAGCAGTACTTC
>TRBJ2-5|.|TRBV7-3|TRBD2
CASSRGGGGRARETQYF
TGTGCCAGCAGCCGCGGCGGGGGCGGGAGGGCCAGAGAGACCCAGTACTTC
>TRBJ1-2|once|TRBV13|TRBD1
CASSLGQAYYGYTF
TGTGCCAGCAGCCTGGGACAGGCCTACTATGGCTACACCTTC